A selection of T cell receptor beta chains follows, all from one sample in a study of regulatory T cells in long-lasting Graves disease. TCRdb ran MiXCR on the multiplex PCR reads and lists one entry per CDR3 protein. The sample comprises 540,000 or so distinct CDR3 sequences, about 13% of which are singletons, and under 10% rests with the top ten. These data are also associated with another study on T cells in Graves' hyperthyroidism and ophthalmopathy.

The sample consisted of peripheral blood mononuclear cells (PBMCs), taken at new diagnosis, from a patient treated with antithyroid drugs. These receptor sequences come from a man aged 25 to 45 with Graves disease. Each CDR3 is given with its conserved first and last residue. Size tells how often a clone was seen (once, few, many) or the class of an expanded clone, and some rows leave it out.

clone_size | j_call | v_call | cdr3_aa
many | TRBJ2-1 | TRBV27 | CASSARLAGVAEQFF
many | TRBJ2-1 | TRBV6-1 | CASRPDRGFPSYNEQFF
many | TRBJ2-1 | TRBV11-3 | CASSLEGQSSYNEQFF
many | TRBJ1-1 | TRBV5-5 | CASSLDGQSNTEAFF
many | TRBJ1-1 | TRBV20-1 | CRTHPPGQGSFEAFF
. | TRBJ2-2 | TRBV11-3 | CASSLEGSSGTSELFF
many | TRBJ2-2 | TRBV6-5 | CASSYSSLGATGELFF
. | TRBJ2-7 | TRBV19 | CASSPQGLAYEQYF
. | TRBJ1-6 | TRBV7-8 | CASSPGYNSPLHF
many | TRBJ1-5 | TRBV28 | CASNPGQGSYSNQPQHF
few | . | TRBV5-1 | CASKEGGQETQYF
many | TRBJ2-7 | TRBV12-3/TRBV12-4 | CASSSKGTYEQYF
. | TRBJ2-2 | TRBV5-1 | CASSVGRKNTGELFF
few | TRBJ1-3 | TRBV20-1 | CSARTTGGPLSGNTIYF
many | TRBJ1-6 | TRBV2 | CASSEARGNSPLHF
few | TRBJ2-1 | TRBV24-1 | CATSDFLPSGSSYNEQFF
many | TRBJ2-1 | TRBV20-1 | CSARVSGIEQFF
. | TRBJ2-4 | TRBV3-1 | CASSRTQTGWPNIQYF
many | TRBJ1-2 | TRBV15 | CATSNRQISQVYGYTF
many | TRBJ2-5 | TRBV6-1 | CATTLEYQETQYF
. | TRBJ2-4 | TRBV24-1 | CATSDLLWYHKNIQYF
many | TRBJ1-2 | TRBV12-3/TRBV12-4 | CASRRDRAYGYTF
many | TRBJ2-7 | TRBV30 | CAWSLESGLEQYF
many | TRBJ1-1 | TRBV28 | CASSLGGAPSWAFF
few | TRBJ2-3 | TRBV20-1 | CSALLLAGGKDTQYF
many | TRBJ2-7 | TRBV6-1 | CASSGRGGYEQYF
many | TRBJ1-1 | TRBV7-2 | CASSLMRDTEAFF
many | TRBJ2-1 | TRBV12-3/TRBV12-4 | CASTSALVLGGDEQFF
. | TRBJ2-1 | TRBV10-1 | CASSGPTSGRKNEQFF
many | TRBJ2-1 | TRBV15 | CATRGAGRAEQFF
many | TRBJ2-7 | TRBV5-1 | CASSLGSGTYYEQYF
few | TRBJ1-1 | TRBV5-6 | CASSLLDSTGAEAFF
many | TRBJ2-2 | TRBV20-1 | CSASQLLAGVAGELFF
many | TRBJ2-3 | TRBV20-1 | CSVRVAGGWTDTQYF
few | TRBJ2-7 | TRBV5-1 | CASSLISSGRPVREQYF
many | TRBJ2-1 | TRBV9 | CASTRANEQFF
many | TRBJ2-6 | TRBV12-5 | CASGLGVSGANVLTF
many | TRBJ1-1 | TRBV29-1 | CSVDQGENTEAFF
few | TRBJ2-1 | TRBV19 | CASSIRENENEQFF
. | TRBJ2-7 | TRBV6-2/TRBV6-3 | CASSSRSSTPYEQYF
. | TRBJ2-1 | TRBV27 | CASSLAGIPFGEQFF
many | TRBJ2-5 | TRBV18 | CASSPNRFPETQYF
few | TRBJ2-3 | TRBV20-1 | CSARVLRTSGAISTDMQYF
. | TRBJ2-1 | TRBV9 | CASSLAGLAYEQFF
many | TRBJ1-1 | TRBV20-1 | CSAPTQGAVTEAFF
many | TRBJ2-5 | TRBV10-1 | CASRNGETQYF
many | TRBJ2-7 | TRBV29-1 | CSVGEGLYEQYF
many | TRBJ2-2 | TRBV12-5 | CASAAREIGELFF
few | TRBJ2-1 | TRBV4-2 | CASSQGGPSGRDNEQFF
many | TRBJ1-1 | TRBV2 | CASIATEAFF
many | TRBJ2-2 | TRBV10-3 | CAIRTGLAVTGELFF
. | TRBJ2-3 | TRBV9 | CASSVVARSTDTQYF